This entry concerns a single T cell receptor (beta chain). Its cognate antigen is unknown. Run at survey level, the immunoSEQ assay was version v3.0. Produced via immunoSEQ multiplex PCR; TCRdb's table is partial and in-frame only. The sample carries some 19,000 clones, 79% recorded once. The sample comes from a study of long-term antiretroviral therapy in people with HIV. Cryopreserved PBMC samples of roughly 0.9-10 million cells were used for DNA extraction. Study-wide results and caveats: Comparison with controls showed narrower CDR3 length ranges in HIV repertoires. Diversity remained lower than transplant donor controls, even though it increased after ART.

V was pared by 5 bases and J by 3 bases, with 14 bases between. The CDR3 is 14 amino acids. CDR1 and CDR2 (germline): SEHNR, FQNEAQ (reference sequence). Specimen: unsorted PBMCs, collected 4.1 years after starting antiretroviral therapy. The receptor's source is a woman aged 35 to 49 with HIV. The chain joins TRBV7-9 to TRBJ2-7; TRBD2 might be the D (6 bases). CDR3 amino acids: CASSPWEASYEQYF. As DNA, the CDR3 is TGTGCCAGCAGCCCATGGGAGGCTAGCTACGAGCAGTACTTC.